This T cell receptor beta chain was obtained from a study of blood T cell repertoires in COVID-19. Study-level background: Nucleic acid was either cDNA or gDNA, and it came from T cells, B-cell-depleted T cells, or PBMCs.

Followed over time, Seattle patients had been enrolled while infection was active. In the authors' workflow: Scientists estimated how many nucleated cells there were by amplifying reference gene primers. Using immunoSEQ multiplex PCR, the repertoire was profiled, and TCRdb retains in-frame clones only, with some absent. Clone size and V and J calls were adopted from that table, with D and trimming inferred from the DNA. The repertoire holds 200,000 to 250,000 clones, 82% seen once, with about 5.6% in the top ten. The CDR3 consists of 15 residues. The germline V gene has CDR1 MNHEY and CDR2 SVGAGI. V was clipped by 0 bases and J by 1 base, with 9 bases between them.

The clonotype comes from a woman in her sixties or seventies with COVID-19, enrolled during active disease. The sequencing input was peripheral blood. The rearrangement joins TRBV6-5 to TRBJ1-1; no definite D call. The CDR3 DNA reads as TGTGCCAGCAGTTACTCCGGACTCCCGAACACTGAAGCTTTCTTT. Translation: CASSYSGLPNTEAFF.